A selection of T cell receptor beta chains follows, all from one sample in a study of OX40 agonist ivuxolimab in advanced cancers. The protocol was immunoSEQ multiplex PCR, while the TCRdb copy is restricted to in-frame clones and leaves out a portion. The table has 80,000 or so clones, around 85% seen once. The sequences come from CD4+ or CD8+ T cells sorted from blood, collected in a trial of the OX40 agonist ivuxolimab. All receptors derive from an adult with an advanced solid tumor such as melanoma, head and neck, liver or kidney cancer. CDR3s include the opening cysteine and the closing phenylalanine or tryptophan. The D gene is left open where the match is weak. Clone size is given for some rows only: seen once, a few or many times, or a class if the clone is expanded.

>many|-|TRBV7-8|TRBJ1-1
CASRRGANTEAFF
TGTGCCAGCAGGAGGGGTGCGAACACTGAAGCTTTCTTT
>-|-|TRBV30|TRBJ2-1
CAWSLYGGRTSYNEQFF
TGTGCCTGGAGCCTATACGGGGGGCGAACTTCCTACAATGAGCAGTTCTTC
>-|TRBD1|TRBV4-1|TRBJ1-3
CASSHSETQGTYVGNTIYF
TGCGCCAGCAGCCATTCCGAAACACAGGGGACGTATGTTGGAAACACCATATATTTT
>-|-|TRBV9|TRBJ2-2
CASTGHITGELFF
TGTGCCAGTACAGGGCATATCACCGGGGAGCTGTTTTTT
>-|TRBD1|TRBV6-6|TRBJ1-5
CASSNDRVQPQHF
TGTGCCAGCAGCAACGACAGGGTTCAGCCCCAGCATTTT
>-|TRBD1|TRBV29-1|TRBJ2-7
CSVVGTGLYEQYF
TGCAGCGTTGTTGGGACAGGGCTATACGAGCAGTACTTC
>-|TRBD2|TRBV7-8|TRBJ2-4
CASSSGGLLAKNIQYF
TGTGCCAGCAGCTCGGGGGGGCTACTAGCCAAAAACATTCAGTACTTC
>-|-|TRBV5-1|TRBJ2-6
CASSPENAGANVLTF
TGCGCCAGCAGCCCCGAAAACGCTGGGGCCAACGTCCTGACTTTC
>-|-|TRBV19|TRBJ2-2
CASRLLGGDTGELFF
TGTGCCAGTAGGCTACTAGGGGGAGACACCGGGGAGCTGTTTTTT
>few|-|TRBV30|TRBJ1-1
CAWRLRADTEAFF
TGTGCCTGGAGACTTCGGGCGGACACTGAAGCTTTCTTT
>-|TRBD1|TRBV19|TRBJ1-5
CASRLTGDQPQHF
TGTGCCAGTAGACTAACAGGGGACCAGCCCCAGCATTTT
>-|-|TRBV5-4|TRBJ1-4
CASSSPTQEDDGKLFF
TGTGCCAGCAGCTCGCCAACGCAAGAGGATGATGGAAAACTGTTTTTT
>-|TRBD2|TRBV7-8|TRBJ2-1
CASSALRGRGGLILRINEQFF
TGTGCCAGCAGCGCTCTCCGGGGGCGGGGGGGACTAATCCTCCGAATCAATGAGCAGTTCTTC
>-|TRBD2|TRBV9|TRBJ2-3
CASSVAVTSASSTDTQYF
TGTGCCAGCAGCGTAGCCGTGACTAGCGCCTCTAGCACAGATACGCAGTATTTT
>few|-|TRBV5-6|TRBJ1-1
CASSSSINTEAFF
TGTGCCAGCAGCTCGTCCATTAACACTGAAGCTTTCTTT
>-|TRBD1|TRBV14|TRBJ2-1
CASEGQGSNEQFF
TGTGCCAGCGAGGGACAGGGAAGCAATGAGCAGTTCTTC
>-|-|TRBV5-4|TRBJ1-2
CASSLPANYGYTF
TGTGCCAGCAGCTTACCAGCTAACTATGGCTACACCTTC
>-|-|TRBV2|TRBJ2-4
CASKTTVNIQYF
TGTGCCAGCAAAACGACTGTGAACATTCAGTACTTC
>-|-|TRBV11-2|TRBJ1-1
CASSPWKDPNTEAFF
TGTGCCAGCAGCCCCTGGAAGGATCCGAACACTGAAGCTTTCTTT
>-|-|TRBV6-1|TRBJ1-2
CASSETSSYGYTF
TGTGCCAGCAGTGAAACTTCGTCCTATGGCTACACCTTC
>few|-|TRBV30|TRBJ1-5
CAWRAGSSNQPQHF
TGTGCCTGGAGGGCAGGGTCTAGCAATCAGCCCCAGCATTTT
>once|-|TRBV20-1|TRBJ2-1
CSARWEREQFF
TGCAGTGCTAGATGGGAACGAGAGCAGTTCTTC
>-|TRBD1|TRBV28|TRBJ2-4
CASSFSGTGSNIQYF
TGTGCCAGCAGTTTCTCCGGGACAGGATCGAACATTCAGTACTTC
>-|-|TRBV15|TRBJ2-2
CATSRGTQAGELFF
TGTGCCACCAGCAGAGGAACGCAAGCTGGGGAGCTGTTTTTT
>-|-|TRBV11-2|TRBJ2-3
CASSALAGPGGDTQYF
TGTGCCAGCAGCGCTCTAGCGGGCCCAGGGGGAGATACGCAGTATTTT
>-|-|TRBV4-1|TRBJ2-5
CASSQLAGETQYF
TGCGCCAGCAGCCAATTGGCAGGTGAGACCCAGTACTTC
>-|-|TRBV5-6|TRBJ2-7
CASSRYRYEQYF
TGTGCCAGCAGTCGATACAGGTACGAGCAGTACTTC
>once|-|TRBV6-1|TRBJ2-5
CAGGGLKETQYF
TGTGCCGGGGGGGGCCTAAAAGAGACCCAGTACTTC
>-|TRBD1|TRBV7-9|TRBJ2-1
CASSPRGQGNEQFF
TGTGCCAGCAGCCCGAGGGGACAGGGGAATGAGCAGTTCTTC
>-|TRBD1|TRBV27|TRBJ2-1
CASNSGGGNPYNEQFF
TGTGCCAGCAATTCAGGGGGCGGGAACCCCTACAATGAGCAGTTCTTC
>-|-|TRBV4-2|TRBJ2-1
CASSLTYPSYNEQFF
TGTGCCAGCAGCCTTACCTACCCCTCCTACAATGAGCAGTTCTTC
>-|TRBD2|TRBV5-1|TRBJ2-7
CASSQGLAAYEQYF
TGCGCCAGCAGCCAGGGACTAGCGGCCTACGAGCAGTACTTC
>-|-|TRBV27|TRBJ2-3
CASSFRTPADTQYF
TGTGCCAGCAGTTTCCGGACGCCGGCGGATACGCAGTATTTT
>-|-|TRBV9|TRBJ2-4
CASSVTAKNIQYF
TGTGCCAGCAGCGTAACCGCCAAAAACATTCAGTACTTC
>-|TRBD1|TRBV6-5|TRBJ1-2
CASSQGVNYGYTF
TGTGCCAGCAGTCAGGGGGTTAACTATGGCTACACCTTC
>-|-|TRBV7-9|TRBJ2-1
CASSLSREMDEQFF
TGTGCCAGCAGCTTATCACGGGAGATGGATGAGCAGTTCTTC
>-|-|TRBV5-6|TRBJ1-6
CASSGGRYSPLHF
TGTGCCAGCAGCGGTGGAAGATATTCACCCCTCCACTTT
>-|-|TRBV18|TRBJ2-5
CASSPLDSQETQYF
TGTGCCAGCTCACCGCTGGACAGTCAAGAGACCCAGTACTTC
>once|-|TRBV19|TRBJ2-7
CASKESISSYEQYF
TGTGCCAGTAAGGAATCAATCTCCTCCTACGAGCAGTACTTC
>-|-|TRBV5-4|TRBJ2-7
CASSLSAGLTYEQYF
TGTGCCAGCAGCTTGTCGGCGGGCCTAACCTACGAGCAGTACTTC
>-|-|TRBV11-2|TRBJ1-1
CASSLTTEAFF
TGTGCCAGCAGCTTGACCACTGAAGCTTTCTTT
>-|TRBD2|TRBV7-3|TRBJ2-1
CASSLGQRGTNEQFF
TGTGCCAGCAGCTTAGGACAGCGGGGGACTAATGAGCAGTTCTTC
>-|-|TRBV7-3|TRBJ1-2
CASSSKGVGGYGYTF
TGTGCCAGCAGCTCTAAAGGCGTGGGGGGCTATGGCTACACCTTC
>-|-|TRBV5-1|TRBJ2-5
CASSRRMQETQYF
TGCGCCAGCAGCCGACGTATGCAAGAGACCCAGTACTTC
>-|-|TRBV20-1|TRBJ2-5
CSAHRETQYF
TGCAGTGCGCACCGGGAGACCCAGTACTTC
>-|-|TRBV28|TRBJ2-4
CASSAFRDPKNIQYF
TGTGCCAGCAGCGCTTTCCGGGACCCCAAAAACATTCAGTACTTC